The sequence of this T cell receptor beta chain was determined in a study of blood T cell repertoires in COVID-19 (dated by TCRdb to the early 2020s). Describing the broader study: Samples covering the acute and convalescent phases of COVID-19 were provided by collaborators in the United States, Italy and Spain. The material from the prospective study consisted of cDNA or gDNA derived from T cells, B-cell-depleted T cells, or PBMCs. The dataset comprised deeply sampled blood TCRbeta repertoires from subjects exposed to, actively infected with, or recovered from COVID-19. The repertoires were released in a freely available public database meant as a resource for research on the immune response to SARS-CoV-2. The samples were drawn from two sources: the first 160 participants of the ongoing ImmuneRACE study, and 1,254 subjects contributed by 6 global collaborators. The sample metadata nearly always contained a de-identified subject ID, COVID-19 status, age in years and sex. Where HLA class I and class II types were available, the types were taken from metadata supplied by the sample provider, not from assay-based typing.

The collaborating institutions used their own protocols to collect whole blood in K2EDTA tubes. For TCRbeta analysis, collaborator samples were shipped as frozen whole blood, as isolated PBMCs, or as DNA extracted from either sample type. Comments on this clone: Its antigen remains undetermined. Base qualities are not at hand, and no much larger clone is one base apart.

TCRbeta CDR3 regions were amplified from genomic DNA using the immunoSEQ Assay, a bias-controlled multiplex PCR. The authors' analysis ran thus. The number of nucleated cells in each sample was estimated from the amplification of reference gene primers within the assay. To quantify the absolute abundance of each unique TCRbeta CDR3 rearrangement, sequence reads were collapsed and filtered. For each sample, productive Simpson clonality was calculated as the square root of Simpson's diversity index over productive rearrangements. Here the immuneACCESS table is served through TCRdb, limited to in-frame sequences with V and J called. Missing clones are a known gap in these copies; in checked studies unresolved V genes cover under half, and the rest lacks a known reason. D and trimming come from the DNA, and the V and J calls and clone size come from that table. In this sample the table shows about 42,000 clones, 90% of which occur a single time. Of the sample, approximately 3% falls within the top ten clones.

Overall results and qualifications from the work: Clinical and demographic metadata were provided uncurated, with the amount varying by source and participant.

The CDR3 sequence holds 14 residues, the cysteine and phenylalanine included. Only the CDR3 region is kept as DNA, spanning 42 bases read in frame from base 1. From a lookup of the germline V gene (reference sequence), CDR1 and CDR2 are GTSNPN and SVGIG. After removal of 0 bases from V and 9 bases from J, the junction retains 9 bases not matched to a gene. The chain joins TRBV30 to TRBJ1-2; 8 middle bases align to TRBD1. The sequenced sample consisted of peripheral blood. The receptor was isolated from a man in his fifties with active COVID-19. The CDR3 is CAWSVGPGGRSYTF. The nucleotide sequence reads TGTGCCTGGAGTGTTGGGCCAGGGGGCAGAAGCTACACCTTC.